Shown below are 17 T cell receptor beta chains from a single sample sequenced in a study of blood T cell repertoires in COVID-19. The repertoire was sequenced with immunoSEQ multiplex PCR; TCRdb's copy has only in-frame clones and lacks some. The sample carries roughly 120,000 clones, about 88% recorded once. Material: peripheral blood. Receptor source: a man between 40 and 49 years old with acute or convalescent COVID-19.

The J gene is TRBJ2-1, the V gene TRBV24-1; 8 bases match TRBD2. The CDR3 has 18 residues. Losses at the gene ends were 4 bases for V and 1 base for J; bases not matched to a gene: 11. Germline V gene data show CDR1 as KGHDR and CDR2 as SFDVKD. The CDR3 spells CATSDKRLAGWSYNEQFF. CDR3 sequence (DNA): TGTGCCACCAGTGACAAGAGATTAGCGGGGTGGTCCTACAATGAGCAGTTCTTC.

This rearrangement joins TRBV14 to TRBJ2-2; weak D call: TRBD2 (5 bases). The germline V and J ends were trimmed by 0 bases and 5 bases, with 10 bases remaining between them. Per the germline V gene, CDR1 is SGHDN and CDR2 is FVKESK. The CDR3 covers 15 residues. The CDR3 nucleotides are TGTGCCAGCAGCCAAGATTCACGGGGTACCGGGGAGCTGTTTTTT. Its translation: CASSQDSRGTGELFF.

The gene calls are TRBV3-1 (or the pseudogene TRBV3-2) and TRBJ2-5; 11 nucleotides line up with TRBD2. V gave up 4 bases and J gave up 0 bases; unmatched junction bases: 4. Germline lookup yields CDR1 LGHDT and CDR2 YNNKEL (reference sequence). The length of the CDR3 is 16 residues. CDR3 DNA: TGTGCCAGCAGCCGTTGTAGCGGGGGGGACCAAGAGACCCAGTACTTC. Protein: CASSRCSGGDQETQYF.

The CDR3 sequence is CASSQVRAYEQYF. CDR3 bases: TGTGCCAGCAGCCAAGTGAGAGCCTACGAGCAGTACTTC. The rearrangement uses TRBV14 and TRBJ2-7; D not resolved. The germline V and J ends were trimmed by 1 base and 2 bases, with 6 bases remaining between them. This CDR3 is 13 amino acids long. Germline V CDR1 and CDR2: SGHDN, FVKESK.

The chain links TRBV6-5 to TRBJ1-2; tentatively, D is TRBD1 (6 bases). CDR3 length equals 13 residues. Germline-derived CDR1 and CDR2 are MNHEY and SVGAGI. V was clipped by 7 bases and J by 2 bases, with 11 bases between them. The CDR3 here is CASIPRGNYGYTF. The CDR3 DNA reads TGTGCCAGCATCCCCAGGGGAAACTATGGCTACACCTTC.

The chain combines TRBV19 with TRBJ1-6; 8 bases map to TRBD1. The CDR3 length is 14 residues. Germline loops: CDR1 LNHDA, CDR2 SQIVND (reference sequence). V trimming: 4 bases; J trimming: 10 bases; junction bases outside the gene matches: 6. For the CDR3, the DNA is TGTGCCAGTAGTACAACAGGGGGAGACTCACCCCTCCACTTT. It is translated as CASSTTGGDSPLHF.

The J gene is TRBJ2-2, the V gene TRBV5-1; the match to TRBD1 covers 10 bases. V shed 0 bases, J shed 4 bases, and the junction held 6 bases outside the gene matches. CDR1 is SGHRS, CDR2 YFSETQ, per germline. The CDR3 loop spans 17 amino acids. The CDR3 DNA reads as TGCGCCAGCAGCTTGGTCCCCGGGACAGGGGTCACCGGGGAGCTGTTTTTT. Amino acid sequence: CASSLVPGTGVTGELFF.

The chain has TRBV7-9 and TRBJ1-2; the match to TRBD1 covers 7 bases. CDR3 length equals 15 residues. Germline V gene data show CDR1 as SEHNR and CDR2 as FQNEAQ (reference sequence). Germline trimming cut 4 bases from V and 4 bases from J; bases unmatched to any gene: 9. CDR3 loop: CASSYGQAPSYGYTF. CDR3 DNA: TGTGCCAGCAGCTACGGACAGGCCCCTTCCTATGGCTACACCTTC.

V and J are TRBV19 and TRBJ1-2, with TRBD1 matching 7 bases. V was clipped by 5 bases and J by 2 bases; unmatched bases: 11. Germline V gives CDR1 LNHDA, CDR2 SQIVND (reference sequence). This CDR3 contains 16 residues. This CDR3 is CASSSIRQGSNYGYTF. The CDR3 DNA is TGTGCCAGTAGTTCGATCAGACAGGGATCCAACTATGGCTACACCTTC.

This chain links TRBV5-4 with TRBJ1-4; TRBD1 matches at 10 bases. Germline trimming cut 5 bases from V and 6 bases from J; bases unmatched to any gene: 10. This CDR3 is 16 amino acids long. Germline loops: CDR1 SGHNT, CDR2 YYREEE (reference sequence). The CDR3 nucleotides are TGTGCCAGCAGTCCGGCCCCCGGGACAGGGGATGAAAAACTGTTTTTT. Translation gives CASSPAPGTGDEKLFF.

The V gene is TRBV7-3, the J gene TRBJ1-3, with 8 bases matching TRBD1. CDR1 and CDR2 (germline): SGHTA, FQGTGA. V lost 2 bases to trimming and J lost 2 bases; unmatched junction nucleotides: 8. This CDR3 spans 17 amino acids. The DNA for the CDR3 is TGTGCCAGCAGCTTATGGCGGGTCAGGGGGCCTGGAAACACCATATATTTT. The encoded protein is CASSLWRVRGPGNTIYF.

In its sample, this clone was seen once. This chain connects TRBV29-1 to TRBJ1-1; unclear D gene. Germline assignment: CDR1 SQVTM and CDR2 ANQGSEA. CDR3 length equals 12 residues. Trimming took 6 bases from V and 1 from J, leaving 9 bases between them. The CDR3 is CSVAPRNTEAFF. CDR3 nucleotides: TGCAGCGTCGCACCGCGGAACACTGAAGCTTTCTTT.

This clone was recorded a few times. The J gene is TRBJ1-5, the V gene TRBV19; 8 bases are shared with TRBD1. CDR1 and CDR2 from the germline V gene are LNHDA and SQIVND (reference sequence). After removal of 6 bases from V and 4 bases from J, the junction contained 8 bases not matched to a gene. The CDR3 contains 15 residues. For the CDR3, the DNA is TGTGCCAGTAGAAGAGGACAGGGCGGTAATCAGCCCCAGCATTTT. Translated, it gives CASRRGQGGNQPQHF.

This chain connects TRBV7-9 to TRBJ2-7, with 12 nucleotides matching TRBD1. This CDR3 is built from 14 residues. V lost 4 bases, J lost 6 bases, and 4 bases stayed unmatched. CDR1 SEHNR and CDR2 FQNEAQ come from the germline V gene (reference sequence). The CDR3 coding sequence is TGTGCCAGCAGCTCCCGGGACAGGGGGCTCGAGCAGTACTTC. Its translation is CASSSRDRGLEQYF.

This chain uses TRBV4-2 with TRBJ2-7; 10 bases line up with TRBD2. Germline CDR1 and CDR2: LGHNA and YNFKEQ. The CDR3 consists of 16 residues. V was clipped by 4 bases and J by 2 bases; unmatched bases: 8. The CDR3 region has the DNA TGTGCCAGCAGCCTGACAAGCGGGGGGGCAGCCTACGAGCAGTACTTC. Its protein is CASSLTSGGAAYEQYF.

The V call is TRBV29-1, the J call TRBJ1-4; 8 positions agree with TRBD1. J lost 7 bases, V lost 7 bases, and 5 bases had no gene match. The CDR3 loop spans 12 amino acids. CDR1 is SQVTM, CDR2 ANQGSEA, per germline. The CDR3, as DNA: TGCAGCGCGCGACAGGGGAGTGAAAAACTGTTTTTT. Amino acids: CSARQGSEKLFF.

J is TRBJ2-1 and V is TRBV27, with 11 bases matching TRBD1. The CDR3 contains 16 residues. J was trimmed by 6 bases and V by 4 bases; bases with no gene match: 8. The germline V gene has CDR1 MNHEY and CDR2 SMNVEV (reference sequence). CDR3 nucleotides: TGTGCCAGCAGTTCCTGGGGACAGGGGGGCAGCAATGAGCAGTTCTTC. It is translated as CASSSWGQGGSNEQFF.